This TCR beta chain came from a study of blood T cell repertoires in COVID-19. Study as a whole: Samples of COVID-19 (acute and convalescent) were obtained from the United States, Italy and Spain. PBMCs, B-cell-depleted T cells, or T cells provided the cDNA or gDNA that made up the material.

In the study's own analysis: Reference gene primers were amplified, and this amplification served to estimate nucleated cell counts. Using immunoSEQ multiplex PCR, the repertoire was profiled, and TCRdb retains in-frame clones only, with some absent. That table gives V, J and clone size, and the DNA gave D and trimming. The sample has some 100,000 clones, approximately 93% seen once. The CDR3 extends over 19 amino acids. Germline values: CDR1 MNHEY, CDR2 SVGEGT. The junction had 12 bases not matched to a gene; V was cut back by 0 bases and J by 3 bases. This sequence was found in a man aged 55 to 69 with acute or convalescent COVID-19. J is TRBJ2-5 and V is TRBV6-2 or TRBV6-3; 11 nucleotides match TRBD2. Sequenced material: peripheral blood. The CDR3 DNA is TGTGCCAGCAGTTACTCGATGGTAGCGGGAGGGCCTTTTAAAGAGACCCAGTACTTC. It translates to CASSYSMVAGGPFKETQYF.